This T cell receptor (beta chain) was sequenced for a study of T cell responses to AZD1222 COVID-19 vaccine. Whole-study results and caveats: A rise in Spike-specific TCR breadth and depth followed two AZD1222 doses. Mostly white British, mostly female donors; authors suggested clonal diversity may be underestimated. No repertoire was sampled before or during the peak T cell response, only after it.

CDR1 and CDR2 (germline): SGHNT, YYREEE (reference sequence). With 4 bases removed from V and 0 bases from J, the gap between germline ends came to 10 bases. The CDR3 is made up of 14 amino acids. Using immunoSEQ multiplex PCR, the repertoire was profiled, and TCRdb retains in-frame clones only, with some absent. The sample shows approximately 75,000 clones, around 90% of them seen only once. In regard to this clone: Its antigen is still unknown.

This chain uses TRBV5-4 with TRBJ1-2; TRBD1 might be the D (5 bases). The TCR was taken from an adult who received the AZD1222 COVID-19 vaccine. Material: peripheral blood, obtained 28 days after the second AZD1222 dose. The CDR3 reads CASSLGGANYGYTF. The CDR3 nucleotides read TGTGCCAGCAGCCTGGGGGGAGCTAACTATGGCTACACCTTC.